The 2 T cell receptor beta chains given below trace back to one sample, sequenced in a study of blood T cell repertoires in COVID-19. The assay was immunoSEQ multiplex PCR, and TCRdb's table has in-frame clones only and misses some. The repertoire consists of about 120,000 clones, with roughly 90% occurring once and the leading ten covering over 1%. The sample consisted of peripheral blood. These TCRs come from a woman of 80 years or more with acute or convalescent COVID-19.

This chain uses TRBV6-2 or TRBV6-3 with TRBJ2-3; D may be TRBD1 (5 bases). Germline V lookup: CDR1 MNHEY, CDR2 SVGEGT. V was pared by 2 bases and J by 4 bases, with 10 bases between. CDR3 length: 14 amino acids. The CDR3 reads CASSYVQGADTQYF. CDR3 sequence (DNA): TGTGCCAGCAGTTACGTTCAGGGCGCAGATACGCAGTATTTT.

This rearrangement joins TRBV19 to TRBJ1-2; tentative D call: TRBD1 (6 bases). The CDR3 spans 15 residues. The V gene lost 6 bases and the J gene lost 4 bases, with 18 bases spanning the gap. Germline lookup yields CDR1 LNHDA and CDR2 SQIVND (reference sequence). The CDR3: CASRTTGPTPYGYTF. The CDR3 nucleotides are TGTGCCAGTAGAACTACAGGGCCGACTCCCTATGGCTACACCTTC.